Listed below are T cell receptor beta chains from one sample, sequenced in a study of shared clonotypes between healthy human individuals. The data were produced by immunoSEQ multiplex PCR, yet TCRdb's version contains in-frame clones alone and is incomplete. The sample lists 2,500,000 or so clones, about nine tenths occurring once. Sequenced sample: naive CD4+ T cells from PBMCs. The receptors shown here come from a young man in good health. Some clones in this sample may be carry-over from other donors' samples. Both conserved end residues are part of each CDR3. A D gene is named only where the DNA matches it firmly. Part of the rows lack a size; the others show once, few, many or a class for expanded clones.

D	V	J	size	CDR3	DNA
TRBD1	TRBV2	TRBJ1-4	NA	CASSRDRANEKLFF	TGTGCCAGCAGTCGGGACAGGGCTAATGAAAAACTGTTTTTT
TRBD1	TRBV28	TRBJ1-2	NA	CASSLEGLVQGVGYTF	TGTGCCAGCAGTTTAGAAGGGTTGGTTCAGGGGGTAGGCTACACCTTC
NA	TRBV10-3	TRBJ1-2	NA	CAISGQNYGYTF	TGTGCCATCAGCGGACAGAACTATGGCTACACCTTC
NA	TRBV5-1	TRBJ2-2	once	CASGGDSNTGELFF	TGCGCCAGCGGCGGGGACTCGAACACCGGGGAGCTGTTTTTT
NA	TRBV5-1	TRBJ1-1	NA	CASRSQDNTEAFF	TGCGCCAGCAGGTCTCAGGATAACACTGAAGCTTTCTTT
NA	TRBV5-8	TRBJ2-3	NA	CASSLGDPTDTQYF	TGTGCCAGCAGCTTGGGGGACCCAACAGATACGCAGTATTTT
NA	TRBV9	TRBJ2-7	NA	CASSVDLTAYEQYF	TGTGCCAGCAGCGTCGATTTGACAGCCTACGAGCAGTACTTC
NA	TRBV28	TRBJ1-2	NA	CASSYRDRYYGYTF	TGTGCCAGCAGTTACCGGGACCGCTACTATGGCTACACCTTC
NA	TRBV28	TRBJ2-7	NA	CASLNWKEVSYEQYF	TGTGCCAGCCTAAACTGGAAAGAGGTGTCCTACGAGCAGTACTTC
TRBD2	TRBV4-1	TRBJ2-1	NA	CASSQGAAGLSSSYNEQFF	TGCGCCAGCAGCCAAGGGGCAGCGGGACTATCTAGCTCCTACAATGAGCAGTTCTTC
NA	TRBV5-4	TRBJ2-7	NA	CASSLIGGNYPTEQYF	TGTGCCAGCAGCTTGATTGGGGGTAATTATCCTACGGAGCAGTACTTC
NA	TRBV5-1	TRBJ1-3	NA	CASSPDVGNTIYF	TGCGCCAGCAGCCCCGATGTTGGAAACACCATATATTTT
NA	TRBV5-1	TRBJ1-3	NA	CASSLQASGNTIYF	TGCGCCAGCAGCTTACAGGCTTCCGGAAACACCATATATTTT
TRBD2	TRBV27	TRBJ2-7	NA	CASRPGLSSYEQYF	TGTGCCAGCAGACCGGGACTAAGCTCCTACGAGCAGTACTTC
NA	TRBV5-1	TRBJ2-5	NA	CASSSGTVEQETQYF	TGCGCCAGCTCATCCGGGACGGTGGAACAAGAGACCCAGTACTTC
TRBD1	TRBV7-6	TRBJ1-1	NA	CASSPGQRNTEAFF	TGTGCCAGCAGCCCGGGACAGCGTAACACTGAAGCTTTCTTT